What follows describes a single T cell receptor beta chain. It was with a sample-barcoded 5' primer and a J-beta primer mix that a second PCR of roughly 7 to 11 cycles was run. Every cDNA was tagged by a template-switch adaptor with 12 random nucleotides. One entry per CDR3 protein results from TCRdb running MiXCR on the 5' RACE reads. This table holds around 1,600,000 distinct CDR3 sequences, 35% to 45% found once. Germline loops: CDR1 DFQATT, CDR2 SNEGSKA (reference sequence). The CDR3 contains 12 residues. V was trimmed by 2 bases and J by 6 bases, leaving 8 bases between them. This sample is part of a study of blood T cells in healthy people across ages.

Sequenced material: blood. The receptor was isolated from a woman aged 18-29 years in good health. The chain links TRBV20-1 to TRBJ2-1, with D unresolved. The CDR3 region has the DNA TGCAGTGCTAGATCTGTTAGCAATGAGCAGTTCTTC. It encodes CSARSVSNEQFF.